The 9 T cell receptor beta chains reported below all come from one sample, sequenced in a study of T-cell reconstitution after alpha-beta-depleted transplantation in children. This sample's TCRbeta library carried unique molecular identifier barcodes. TCRdb called the PCR reads again in MiXCR, with one record for every CDR3 protein. The sample contains about 350,000 distinct CDR3 sequences, roughly 14% of which appear only once. The sequenced sample was PBMCs, obtained from the stem cell graft. These receptors all come from a human donor who donated a stem cell graft to a child with Fanconi anemia.

Many counts were recorded for this clonotype. This rearrangement joins TRBV29-1 to TRBJ2-3; tentative D call: TRBD2 (5 bases). The germline V gene has CDR1 SQVTM and CDR2 ANQGSEA. The V gene lost 6 bases and the J gene lost 5 bases, with 9 bases spanning the gap. The CDR3 contains 11 residues. Here the CDR3 reads CSVELGDTQYF. In DNA form, the CDR3 reads TGCAGCGTAGAACTAGGAGATACGCAGTATTTT.

The sample holds a few counts of this clonotype. The genes are TRBV5-1 and TRBJ2-5, with D possibly being TRBD1 (5 bases). This CDR3 spans 14 amino acids. V was pared by 7 bases and J by 5 bases, with 18 bases between. The germline V gene encodes CDR1 SGHRS and CDR2 YFSETQ. CDR3 sequence: CASGPAMAGETQYF. CDR3 sequence (DNA): TGCGCCAGCGGACCGGCAATGGCAGGGGAGACCCAGTACTTC.

This chain joins TRBV24-1 and TRBJ1-1; D ambiguous. Germline CDR1 and CDR2: KGHDR and SFDVKD. The CDR3 spans 12 residues. The germline V and J ends were trimmed by 6 bases and 10 bases, with 14 bases remaining between them. CDR3 coding DNA: TGTGCCACCAGTCATAGTGGGGAAGTAGCTTTCTTT. Its protein is CATSHSGEVAFF.

CDR3 coding DNA: TGTGCCACCAGCAGAGTAAGGCAGCCCAATCAGCCCCAGCATTTT. Its translation: CATSRVRQPNQPQHF. The chain carries TRBV15 and TRBJ1-5; D is undetermined. The ends were cut back, 1 base at V and 3 bases at J, with 10 bases in the middle. Looked up from germline, CDR1 is LNHNV and CDR2 is YYDKDF (reference sequence). This CDR3 has 15 residues. Drawing the rest from reference TRBV15 and TRBJ1-5, the complete variable domain is DAMVIQNPRYQVTQFGKPVTLSCSQTLNHNVMYWYQQKSSQAPKLLFHYYDKDFNNEADTPDNFQSRRPNTSFCFLDIRSPGLGDTAMYLCATSRVRQPNQPQHFGDGTRLSIL.

This rearrangement joins TRBV4-2 to TRBJ2-7; TRBD2 is a possible D gene (5 bases). Germline V gene sequence: CDR1 LGHNA, CDR2 YNFKEQ. Trimming removed 1 base at V and 2 bases at J, with 9 bases between. The CDR3 has 14 amino acids. This CDR3 is CASSQVGDAYEQYF. The CDR3 DNA is TGTGCCAGCAGCCAAGTCGGGGATGCCTACGAGCAGTACTTC.

The V gene is TRBV29-1, the J gene TRBJ2-5, with 10 bases that match TRBD1. CDR1 is SQVTM, CDR2 ANQGSEA, per germline. V was clipped by 6 bases and J by 4 bases; unmatched bases: 11. The CDR3 totals 15 residues. This chain's CDR3 is CSVNPGQGTRETQYF. Here the CDR3 DNA reads TGCAGCGTAAATCCGGGACAGGGGACACGAGAGACCCAGTACTTC.

This clonotype was observed at least ten times. The rearrangement uses TRBV11-2 and TRBJ2-1, with TRBD2 matching over 14 bases. The CDR3 is 18 residues long. CDR1 and CDR2 (germline): SGHAT, FQNNGV. V was pared by 0 bases and J by 6 bases, with 7 bases of the junction left unmatched. The CDR3 loop reads CASSLDPRTSGGSNEQFF. The CDR3 DNA reads TGTGCCAGCAGCTTAGATCCCAGGACTAGCGGGGGGTCCAATGAGCAGTTCTTC.

The chain combines TRBV4-3 with TRBJ2-5, with TRBD2 matching 7 bases. The V gene's germline CDR1 is LGHNA and CDR2 YSLEER. V shed 0 bases and J 3 bases; nucleotides not matched to a gene: 7. The CDR3 sequence is 16 residues long. The CDR3 spells CASSQEVRTREETQYF. CDR3 DNA sequence: TGCGCCAGCAGCCAAGAAGTGAGGACTAGAGAAGAGACCCAGTACTTC.

The CDR3 sequence: CASSPLGPYNEQFF. The CDR3 DNA sequence: TGCGCCAGCAGCCCCCTAGGCCCCTACAATGAGCAGTTCTTC. This chain joins TRBV5-1 and TRBJ2-1; no firm D call. V lost 4 bases to trimming and J lost 2 bases, with 10 bases between them. The length of the CDR3 is 14 residues. The germline V gene has CDR1 SGHRS and CDR2 YFSETQ. Full variable domain (missing parts from reference TRBV5-1 and TRBJ2-1): KAGVTQTPRYLIKTRGQQVTLSCSPISGHRSVSWYQQTPGQGLQFLFEYFSETQRNKGNFPGRFSGRQFSNSRSEMNVSTLELGDSALYLCASSPLGPYNEQFFGPGTRLTVL.